At least ten counts were recorded for the clone carrying this T cell receptor beta chain. Its antigen is unknown. This entry belongs to a study of T-cell reconstitution after alpha-beta-depleted transplantation in children. Study findings and constraints: As was reported, about two months after transplant, alpha-beta T cells came from several hundred expanded graft clones. By one year post-transplant, T-cell counts and diversity largely arose from T cells that were newly produced.

CDR1 and CDR2 from the germline V gene are SGHKS and YYEKEE (reference sequence). This CDR3 contains 14 residues. Trimming took 3 bases from V and 7 from J; bases not matched to a gene: 2. Preparing the TCRbeta library involved the use of unique molecular identifiers. TCRdb reprocessed the PCR reads with MiXCR, giving one entry per CDR3 protein. The repertoire includes about 190,000 distinct CDR3 sequences, around 10% of them detected once, and around 13% sits in the top ten. Sequences were derived from PBMCs, sampled before TCRalphabeta/CD19-depleted stem cell transplant. J is TRBJ1-6 and V is TRBV5-5; 9 positions match TRBD1. The TCR comes from a boy aged 2 to 10 with acute myeloid leukemia, due to receive a stem cell transplant. CDR3 DNA: TGTGCCAGCAGCTCGGACAGGGGAAATTCACCCCTCCACTTT. Its protein is CASSSDRGNSPLHF.